A selection of T cell receptor beta chains follows, all from one sample in a study of response to subunit inactivated influenza vaccine. TCRdb ran MiXCR on the RT-PCR reads and lists one entry per CDR3 protein. The profile shows 150,000 to 200,000 distinct CDR3 sequences, around 10% of them singletons. This specimen consisted of CD8+ T cells sorted from PBMCs, obtained less than 25 months after vaccination. Every receptor here comes from a man aged 50 to 75 who received an inactivated influenza vaccine. Both conserved end residues are part of each CDR3. Fields, in order: CDR3 length, J gene, clone size, V gene, CDR3 protein. Expanded clones are given a class, and other clones once, few, many or no size at all.

length: 15; J: TRBJ2-7; size: few; V: TRBV11-2; CDR3: CASSWGTSGGYEQYF
length: 14; J: TRBJ2-3; size: few; V: TRBV10-1; CDR3: CASSDTGGTDTQYF
length: 13; J: TRBJ1-1; size: many; V: TRBV5-1; CDR3: CASSLWQNTEAFF
length: 14; J: TRBJ1-4; size: few; V: TRBV11-2; CDR3: CASRTGTANEKLFF
length: 13; J: TRBJ2-2; size: few; V: TRBV7-6; CDR3: CASSSDAPGELFF
length: 18; J: TRBJ2-1; size: few; V: TRBV3-1; CDR3: CASSQDVTSGNSYNEQFF
length: 12; J: TRBJ2-3; size: once; V: TRBV9; CDR3: CASSPGQDTQYF
length: 14; J: TRBJ2-7; size: many; V: TRBV14; CDR3: CASSQAHGVSEQYF
length: 15; J: TRBJ1-5; size: -; V: TRBV2; CDR3: CASSGQVGAYQPQHF
length: 14; J: TRBJ2-7; size: -; V: TRBV20-1; CDR3: CSARETGTLYEQYF
length: 11; J: TRBJ1-6; size: many; V: TRBV27; CDR3: CASSTTGTLHF
length: 16; J: TRBJ2-1; size: -; V: TRBV24-1; CDR3: CATSDLGTGHGNEQFF
length: 15; J: TRBJ2-7; size: few; V: TRBV28; CDR3: CASTLRDRGSYEQYF
length: 12; J: TRBJ1-1; size: -; V: TRBV18; CDR3: CASSGVSTEAFF
length: 13; J: TRBJ2-7; size: many; V: TRBV29-1; CDR3: CSVESSVAYEQYF
length: 15; J: TRBJ1-2; size: few; V: TRBV7-9; CDR3: CASSESGSGHYGYTF
length: 15; J: TRBJ2-1; size: many; V: TRBV27; CDR3: CASSLRDTPYNEQFF
length: 16; J: TRBJ2-1; size: -; V: TRBV3-1; CDR3: CASSRLGLAGGNEQFF
length: 15; J: TRBJ2-7; size: few; V: TRBV4-1; CDR3: CASSQGWDRVSEQYF
length: 15; J: TRBJ2-1; size: few; V: TRBV6-2/TRBV6-3; CDR3: CASKIAGGPGNEQFF
length: 13; J: TRBJ2-2; size: many; V: TRBV29-1; CDR3: CSAPDRNTGELFF
length: 16; J: TRBJ2-1; size: -; V: TRBV20-1; CDR3: CSAREWGGNHYNEQFF
length: 15; J: TRBJ2-1; size: -; V: TRBV15; CDR3: CATSREGQSYNEQFF
length: 14; J: TRBJ1-4; size: few; V: TRBV28; CDR3: CASSLGQANEKLFF
length: 15; J: TRBJ2-1; size: -; V: TRBV6-2/TRBV6-3; CDR3: CASSLVGDSYNEQFF
length: 14; J: TRBJ2-5; size: few; V: TRBV7-9; CDR3: CASSLIQDPETQYF
length: 17; J: TRBJ1-1; size: many; V: TRBV28; CDR3: CASSSKGSPRGNTEAFF
length: 13; J: TRBJ1-1; size: few; V: TRBV4-3; CDR3: CASSPTSGAEAFF
length: 15; J: TRBJ1-6; size: few; V: TRBV12-3/TRBV12-4; CDR3: CASSLDRGLGSPLHF
length: 16; J: TRBJ2-2; size: -; V: TRBV20-1; CDR3: CSARDTSGRGTGELFF
length: 15; J: TRBJ2-2; size: -; V: TRBV20-1; CDR3: CSAGPGLSYTGELFF
length: 19; J: TRBJ1-1; size: few; V: TRBV4-3; CDR3: CASSSHFPTGGGGNTEAFF
length: 14; J: TRBJ2-7; size: -; V: TRBV2; CDR3: CASSDVREPYEQYF
length: 16; J: TRBJ2-5; size: many; V: TRBV4-1; CDR3: CASSQETGLAGETQYF
length: 15; J: TRBJ1-5; size: -; V: TRBV6-2/TRBV6-3; CDR3: CASSQGQRSNQPQHF
length: 11; J: TRBJ1-2; size: few; V: TRBV4-3; CDR3: CASSQAGDYTF
length: 11; J: TRBJ2-7; size: many; V: TRBV20-1; CDR3: CSAREEWEQYF
length: 20; J: TRBJ2-7; size: few; V: TRBV6-2/TRBV6-3; CDR3: CASSYFTDDYRGGGYYEQYF
length: 15; J: TRBJ1-1; size: many; V: TRBV4-2; CDR3: CASSQEWDLNTEAFF
length: 15; J: TRBJ2-1; size: few; V: TRBV25-1; CDR3: CASSDPLHSWDEQFF
length: 15; J: TRBJ1-2; size: many; V: TRBV12-3/TRBV12-4; CDR3: CASSTAAPNNYGYTF
length: 14; J: TRBJ2-2; size: few; V: TRBV4-3; CDR3: CASSQDLGTGELFF
length: 18; J: TRBJ2-5; size: -; V: TRBV20-1; CDR3: CSARPSLGERGFQETQYF
length: 15; J: TRBJ2-2; size: few; V: TRBV9; CDR3: CASSVGQGAGGELFF
length: 11; J: TRBJ2-1; size: few; V: TRBV24-1; CDR3: CATGQYNEQFF
length: 14; J: TRBJ2-5; size: -; V: TRBV15; CDR3: CATSRTGQSETQYF
length: 12; J: TRBJ1-1; size: -; V: TRBV20-1; CDR3: CSASHPGTEAFF
length: 17; J: TRBJ2-1; size: many; V: TRBV6-1; CDR3: CASSGPGKHQSYNEQFF
length: 15; J: TRBJ2-7; size: medium-sized; V: TRBV29-1; CDR3: CSVESRGGGLYEQYF
length: 12; J: TRBJ2-2; size: few; V: TRBV6-5; CDR3: CASTGGPGELFF
length: 12; J: TRBJ2-5; size: few; V: TRBV20-1; CDR3: CSAREGEGTQYF
length: 13; J: TRBJ2-7; size: many; V: TRBV9; CDR3: CASAGQPFYEQYF
length: 15; J: TRBJ2-5; size: many; V: TRBV7-9; CDR3: CASTLLDGGRETQYF
length: 16; J: TRBJ2-1; size: -; V: TRBV7-2; CDR3: CASSYIWRGGHNEQFF
length: 16; J: TRBJ2-3; size: many; V: TRBV15; CDR3: CATSDPGLADTDTQYF
length: 14; J: TRBJ2-7; size: -; V: TRBV20-1; CDR3: CSARDIGGGYEQYF
length: 16; J: TRBJ2-1; size: few; V: TRBV11-3; CDR3: CASASGSSVKYNEQFF
length: 14; J: TRBJ1-5; size: few; V: TRBV5-5; CDR3: CASSLDLGNQPQHF
length: 14; J: TRBJ2-1; size: -; V: TRBV11-2; CDR3: CASSLVFGGNEQFF